A selection of T cell receptor beta chains follows, all from one sample in a study of T cell responses to AZD1222 COVID-19 vaccine. The repertoire was sequenced with immunoSEQ multiplex PCR; TCRdb's copy has only in-frame clones and lacks some. The profile shows 120,000 to 150,000 clones, about 93% of them singletons. Sequences were derived from peripheral blood, sampled on day 0 of AZD1222 vaccination. These TCRs come from an adult in good health. The CDR3 runs from the conserved cysteine through the conserved F or W. A D gene is named only where the DNA matches it firmly. Size is omitted from some rows. Given values are once, few, many or a class for expanded clones.

V gene	clone size	J gene	D gene	CDR3 DNA	CDR3 protein
TRBV20-1	NA	TRBJ2-7	NA	TGCAGTGCTAGTATCCCGGCGGCAGGGCCGTACTTC	CSASIPAAGPYF
TRBV9	NA	TRBJ2-2	TRBD2	TGTGCCAGCAGCGCGACTAGCGGGGGGATCACCGGGGAGCTGTTTTTT	CASSATSGGITGELFF
TRBV7-2	NA	TRBJ1-2	NA	TGTGCCAGCAGCTTAGCTTTCCCGGGACAACTAGGGGGCTACACCTTC	CASSLAFPGQLGGYTF
TRBV5-1	NA	TRBJ1-5	TRBD1	TGCGCCAGCAGCTTGGAGGGGGCATATCAGCCCCAGCATTTT	CASSLEGAYQPQHF
TRBV6-1	NA	TRBJ1-6	TRBD1	TGTGCCAGCAGTGTCGATTACCCACAGGGGGCGAGGACTAATTCACCCCTCCACTTT	CASSVDYPQGARTNSPLHF
TRBV5-5	NA	TRBJ2-1	NA	TGTGCCAGCAGCCGGGACACTGACCTTTACAATGAGCAGTTCTTC	CASSRDTDLYNEQFF
TRBV18	NA	TRBJ2-5	NA	TGTGCCAGCTCACCGGGAAAGGGACGGACCCAAGAGACCCAGTACTTC	CASSPGKGRTQETQYF
TRBV5-1	NA	TRBJ1-1	TRBD1	TGCGCCAGCAGCTTGGACGGACAGGGGGCGCGGGTGAACACTGAAGCTTTCTTT	CASSLDGQGARVNTEAFF
TRBV6-2/TRBV6-3	NA	TRBJ2-3	NA	TGTGCCAGCAGCTCAGGGGCGAATACGCAGTATTTT	CASSSGANTQYF
TRBV9	NA	TRBJ2-7	NA	TGTGCCAGCAGCGTAGGAGGGGTTGGGCCCTACGAGCAGTACTTC	CASSVGGVGPYEQYF
TRBV7-2	NA	TRBJ1-2	NA	TGTGCCAGCAGCTTAGCTGAGGGAGGGGGCTATGGCTACACCTTC	CASSLAEGGGYGYTF
TRBV5-4	NA	TRBJ2-3	NA	TGTGCCAGCAGCAGGGACGCTGGAGGCACAGATACGCAGTATTTT	CASSRDAGGTDTQYF
TRBV5-5	once	TRBJ1-3	NA	TGTGCCAGCAGCTGGGCAGGTCCTGGAAACACCATATATTTT	CASSWAGPGNTIYF
TRBV4-1	NA	TRBJ1-6	NA	TGCGCCAGCAGCCACATCTGGGGGGCGGTTAAGACCAATTCACCCCTCCACTTT	CASSHIWGAVKTNSPLHF
TRBV30	NA	TRBJ1-2	NA	TGTGCCTGCCAGGGATCCTATGGCTACACCTTC	CACQGSYGYTF
TRBV3-1/TRBV3-2	once	TRBJ2-5	NA	TGTGCCAGCAGCTTCCGTCGGGAGACCCAGTACTTC	CASSFRRETQYF
TRBV10-3	NA	TRBJ1-1	NA	TGTGCCATCAGTGACTCCCGTCCGGAGGTGTCTGAAGCTTTCTTT	CAISDSRPEVSEAFF
TRBV27	NA	TRBJ2-7	NA	TGTGCCAGCAGAGACGTAGTGTACGAGCAGTACTTC	CASRDVVYEQYF
TRBV27	NA	TRBJ1-6	NA	TGTGCCAGCAGTTTATCGAGGGAAAATTCACCCCTCCACTTT	CASSLSRENSPLHF
TRBV7-2	once	TRBJ2-7	TRBD2	TGTGCCAGCAGCTTAGACGGGGGGGCCCCTTTTGGCGAGCAGTACTTC	CASSLDGGAPFGEQYF
TRBV7-3	NA	TRBJ2-3	TRBD2	TGTGCCAGCAACCAGGGCGGGGGTCCAGATACGCAGTATTTT	CASNQGGGPDTQYF
TRBV5-1	few	TRBJ2-2	NA	TGCGCCAGCAGCTTGGCTGCCCTCGGCCTACTTAACACCGGGGAGCTGTTTTTT	CASSLAALGLLNTGELFF
TRBV9	NA	TRBJ2-7	TRBD1	TGTGCCAGCAGTACCGGGACAGGGGTCGAGCAGTACTTC	CASSTGTGVEQYF
TRBV6-5	NA	TRBJ2-2	TRBD1	TGTGCCAGCAAGAAGACAGGGGAGGCCGGGGAGCTGTTTTTT	CASKKTGEAGELFF
TRBV12-5	NA	TRBJ1-2	TRBD1	TGTGCTAGTGGTCCATCGGGACAGGGGGCGCAATATGGCTACACCTTC	CASGPSGQGAQYGYTF
TRBV15	NA	TRBJ1-5	NA	TGTGCCACCAGCAGAAGTAAAGGGTGGGGGCATCAGCCCCAGCATTTT	CATSRSKGWGHQPQHF